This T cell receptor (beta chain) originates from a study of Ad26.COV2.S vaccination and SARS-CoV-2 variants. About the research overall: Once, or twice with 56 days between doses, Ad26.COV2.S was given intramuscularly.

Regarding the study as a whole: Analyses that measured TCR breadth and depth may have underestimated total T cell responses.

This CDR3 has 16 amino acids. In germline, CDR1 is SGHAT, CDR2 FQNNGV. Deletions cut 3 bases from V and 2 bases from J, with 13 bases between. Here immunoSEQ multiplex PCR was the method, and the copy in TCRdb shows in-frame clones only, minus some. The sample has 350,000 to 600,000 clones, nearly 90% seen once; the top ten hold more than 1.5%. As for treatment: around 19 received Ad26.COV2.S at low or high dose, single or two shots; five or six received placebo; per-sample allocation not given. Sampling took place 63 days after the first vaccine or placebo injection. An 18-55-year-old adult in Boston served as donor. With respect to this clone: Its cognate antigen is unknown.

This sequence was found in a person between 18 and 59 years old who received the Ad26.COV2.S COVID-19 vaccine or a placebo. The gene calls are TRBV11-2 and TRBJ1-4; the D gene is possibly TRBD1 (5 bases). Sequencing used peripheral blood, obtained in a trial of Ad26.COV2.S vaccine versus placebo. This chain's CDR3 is CASSFAGAATNEKLFF. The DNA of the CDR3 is TGTGCCAGCAGCTTTGCCGGGGCAGCCACTAATGAAAAACTGTTTTTT.